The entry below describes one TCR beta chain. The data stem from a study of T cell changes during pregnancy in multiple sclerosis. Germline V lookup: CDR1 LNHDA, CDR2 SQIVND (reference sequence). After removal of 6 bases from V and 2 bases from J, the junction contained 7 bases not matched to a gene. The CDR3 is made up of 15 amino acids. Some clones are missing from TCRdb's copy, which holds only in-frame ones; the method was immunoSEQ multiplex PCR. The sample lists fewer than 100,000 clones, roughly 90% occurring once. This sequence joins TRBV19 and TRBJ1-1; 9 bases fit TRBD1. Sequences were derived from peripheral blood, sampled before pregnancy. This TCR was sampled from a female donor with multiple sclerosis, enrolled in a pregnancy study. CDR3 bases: TGTGCCAGTAGGGACAGGGGACGTGGCAACACTGAAGCTTTCTTT. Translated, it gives CASRDRGRGNTEAFF.